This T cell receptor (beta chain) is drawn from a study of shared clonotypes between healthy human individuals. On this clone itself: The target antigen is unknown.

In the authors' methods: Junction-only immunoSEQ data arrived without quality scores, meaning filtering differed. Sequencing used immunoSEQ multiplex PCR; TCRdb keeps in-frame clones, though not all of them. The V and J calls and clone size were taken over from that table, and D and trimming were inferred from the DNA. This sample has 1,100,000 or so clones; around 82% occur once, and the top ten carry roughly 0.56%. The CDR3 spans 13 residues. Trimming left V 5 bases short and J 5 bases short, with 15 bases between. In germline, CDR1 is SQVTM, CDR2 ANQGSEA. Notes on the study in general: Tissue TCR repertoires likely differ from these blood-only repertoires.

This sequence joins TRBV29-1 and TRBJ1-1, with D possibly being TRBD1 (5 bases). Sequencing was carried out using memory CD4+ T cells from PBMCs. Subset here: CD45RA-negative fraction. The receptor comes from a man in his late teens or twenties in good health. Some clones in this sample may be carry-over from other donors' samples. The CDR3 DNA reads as TGCAGCGTTTCAGGGTGGGGAAAAACTGAAGCTTTCTTT. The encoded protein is CSVSGWGKTEAFF.